This T cell receptor beta chain was found in a study of cytomegalovirus exposure and HLA in healthy donors. As regards this clone: Its antigen is not identified.

Study-wide results and caveats: Diagnosis of cytomegalovirus status made by the classifier reportedly showed high specificity and sensitivity. Most TCR sequences showed up rarely, but some public TCRs showed up in many donors.

Germline V lookup: CDR1 MGHRA, CDR2 YSYEKL. The CDR3 is 16 amino acids. V was trimmed by 11 bases and J by 0 bases, leaving 22 bases between them. The method was immunoSEQ multiplex PCR; TCRdb's version includes in-frame clones alone and lacks a portion of them. The sample contains 150,000 to 250,000 clones, roughly three quarters of which appear only once. Sequencing used PBMCs. The chain is built from TRBV4-1 and TRBJ1-1; possibly TRBD1 for D (5 bases). The clonotype comes from a woman aged 25 to 39 in good health and CMV-seronegative. As DNA, the CDR3 is TGCGCCTCCACGTTGGGGCCCACGGCGATGAACACTGAAGCTTTCTTT. It specifies CASTLGPTAMNTEAFF.